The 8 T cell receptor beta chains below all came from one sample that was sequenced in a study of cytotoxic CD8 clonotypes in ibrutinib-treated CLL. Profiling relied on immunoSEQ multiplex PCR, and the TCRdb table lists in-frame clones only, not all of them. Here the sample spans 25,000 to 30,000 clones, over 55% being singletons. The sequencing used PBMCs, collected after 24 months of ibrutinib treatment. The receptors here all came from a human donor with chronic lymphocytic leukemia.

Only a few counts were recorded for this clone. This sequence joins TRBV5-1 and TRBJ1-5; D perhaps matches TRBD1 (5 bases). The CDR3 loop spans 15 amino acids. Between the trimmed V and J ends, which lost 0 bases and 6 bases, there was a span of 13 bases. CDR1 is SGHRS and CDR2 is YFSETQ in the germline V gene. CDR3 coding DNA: TGCGCCAGCAGCTTGGCCGCCGGGGCGGGTCAGCCCCAGCATTTT. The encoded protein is CASSLAAGAGQPQHF.

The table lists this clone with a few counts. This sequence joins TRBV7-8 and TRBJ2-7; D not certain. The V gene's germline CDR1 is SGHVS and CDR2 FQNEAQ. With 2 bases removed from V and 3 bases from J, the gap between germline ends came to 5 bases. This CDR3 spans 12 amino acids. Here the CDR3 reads CASSLYVYEQYF. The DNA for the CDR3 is TGTGCCAGCAGCTTATACGTCTACGAGCAGTACTTC.

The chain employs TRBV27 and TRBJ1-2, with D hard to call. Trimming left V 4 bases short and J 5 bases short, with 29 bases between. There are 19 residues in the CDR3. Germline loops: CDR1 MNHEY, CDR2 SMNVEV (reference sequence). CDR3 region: CASSSLLEGPPELGYGYTF. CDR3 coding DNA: TGTGCCAGCAGTTCCCTCCTCGAAGGGCCCCCGGAGTTGGGTTATGGCTACACCTTC.

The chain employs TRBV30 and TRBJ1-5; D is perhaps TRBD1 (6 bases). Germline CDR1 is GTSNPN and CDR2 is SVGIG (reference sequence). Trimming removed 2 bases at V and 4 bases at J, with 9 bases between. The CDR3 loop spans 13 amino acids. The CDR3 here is CAWSTGLNQPQHF. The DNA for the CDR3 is TGTGCCTGGAGTACAGGGTTAAATCAGCCCCAGCATTTT.

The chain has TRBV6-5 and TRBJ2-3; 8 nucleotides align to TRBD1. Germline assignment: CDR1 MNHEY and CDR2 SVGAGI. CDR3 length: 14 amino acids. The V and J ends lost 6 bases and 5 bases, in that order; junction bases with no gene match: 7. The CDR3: CASRTPGGRDTQYF. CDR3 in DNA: TGTGCCAGCAGGACTCCAGGGGGCAGAGATACGCAGTATTTT.

CDR3 nucleotides: TGTGCCAGTAGTAGAAAAGGGACTAGCGGTAACAATGAGCAGTTCTTC. Translation: CASSRKGTSGNNEQFF. The rearrangement links TRBV19 to TRBJ2-1; 11 positions match TRBD2. The CDR3 consists of 16 residues. The germline gives CDR1 LNHDA, CDR2 SQIVND (reference sequence). The V segment lost 4 bases and the J segment 5 bases; nucleotides outside the gene matches: 7.

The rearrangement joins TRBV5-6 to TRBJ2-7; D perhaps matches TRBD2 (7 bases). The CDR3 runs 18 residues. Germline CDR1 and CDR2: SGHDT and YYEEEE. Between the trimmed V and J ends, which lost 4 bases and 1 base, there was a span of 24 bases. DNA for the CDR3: TGTGCCAGCAGCCCGTCCGTCTGGTCGGGGGGCCTTTCCTACGAGCAGTACTTC. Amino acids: CASSPSVWSGGLSYEQYF.

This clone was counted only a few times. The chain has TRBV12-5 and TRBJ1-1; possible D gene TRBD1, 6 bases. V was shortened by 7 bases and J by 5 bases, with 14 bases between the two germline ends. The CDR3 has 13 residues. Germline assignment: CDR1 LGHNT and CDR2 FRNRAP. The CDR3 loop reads CASAPQGGTEAFF. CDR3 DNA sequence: TGTGCTAGTGCCCCACAAGGGGGGACTGAAGCTTTCTTT.